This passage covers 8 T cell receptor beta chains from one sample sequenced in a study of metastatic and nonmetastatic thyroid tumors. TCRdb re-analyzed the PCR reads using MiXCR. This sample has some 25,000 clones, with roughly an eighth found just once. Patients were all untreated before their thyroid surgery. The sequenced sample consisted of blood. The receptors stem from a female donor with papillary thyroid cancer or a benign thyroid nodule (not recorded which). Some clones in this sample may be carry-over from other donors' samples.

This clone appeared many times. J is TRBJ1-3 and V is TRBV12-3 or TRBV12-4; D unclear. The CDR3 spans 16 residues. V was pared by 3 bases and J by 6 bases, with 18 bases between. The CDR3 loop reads CASSLFAPEGTNTIYF. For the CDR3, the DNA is TGTGCCAGCAGTTTGTTCGCCCCCGAGGGAACAAACACCATATATTTT.

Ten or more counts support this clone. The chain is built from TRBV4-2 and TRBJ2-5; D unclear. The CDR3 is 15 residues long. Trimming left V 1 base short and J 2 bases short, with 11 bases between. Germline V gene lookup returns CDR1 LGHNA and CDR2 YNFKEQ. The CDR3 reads CASSQAGLSQETQYF. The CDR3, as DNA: TGTGCCAGCAGCCAAGCTGGGCTCTCACAAGAGACCCAGTACTTC.

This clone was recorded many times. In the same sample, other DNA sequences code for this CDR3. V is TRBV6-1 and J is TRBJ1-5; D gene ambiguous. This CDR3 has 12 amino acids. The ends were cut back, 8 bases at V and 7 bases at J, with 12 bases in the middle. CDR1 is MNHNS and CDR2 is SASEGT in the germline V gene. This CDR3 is CASQTSAQPQHF. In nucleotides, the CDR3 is TGTGCCAGCCAAACTTCGGCACAGCCCCAGCATTTT.

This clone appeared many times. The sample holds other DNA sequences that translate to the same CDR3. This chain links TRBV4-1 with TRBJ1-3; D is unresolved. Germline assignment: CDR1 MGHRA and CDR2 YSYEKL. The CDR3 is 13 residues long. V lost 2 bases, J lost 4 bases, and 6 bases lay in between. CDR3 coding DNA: TGCGCCAGCAGCCAAACCCAGGGAAACACCATATATTTT. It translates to CASSQTQGNTIYF.

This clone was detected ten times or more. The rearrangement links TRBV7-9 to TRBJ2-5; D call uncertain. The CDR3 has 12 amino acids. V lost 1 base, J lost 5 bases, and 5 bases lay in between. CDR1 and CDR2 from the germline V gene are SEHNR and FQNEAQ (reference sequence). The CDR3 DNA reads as TGTGCCAGCAGCTTAGGTCCGGAGACCCAGTACTTC. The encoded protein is CASSLGPETQYF.

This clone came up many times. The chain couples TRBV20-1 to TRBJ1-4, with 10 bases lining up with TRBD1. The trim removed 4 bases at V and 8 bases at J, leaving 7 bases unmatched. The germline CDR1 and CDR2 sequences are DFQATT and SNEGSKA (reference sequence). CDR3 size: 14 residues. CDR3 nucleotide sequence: TGCAGTGCTACGACAGGGGGCGGTGGGGAAAAACTGTTTTTT. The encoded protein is CSATTGGGGEKLFF.

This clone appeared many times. As DNA, the CDR3 is TGCGCCAGCAGCTTTCCGCGAGGGAAAATTAACAACGAGCAGTACTTC. Translation: CASSFPRGKINNEQYF. The V gene is TRBV5-1, the J gene TRBJ2-7; D may be TRBD2 (5 bases). The CDR3 extends over 16 amino acids. Germline CDR1 is SGHRS and CDR2 is YFSETQ. Trimming stripped 2 bases from V and 5 bases from J, with 20 bases between.

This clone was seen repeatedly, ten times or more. CDR3 nucleotide sequence: TGTGCCAGCTCACCACGGTATGGACGCGGGCCCAGACTCTACGAGCAGTACTTC. The encoded protein is CASSPRYGRGPRLYEQYF. V and J are TRBV18 and TRBJ2-7; D is possibly TRBD2 (5 bases). Trimming cost V 1 base and J 3 bases, with 22 bases left between them. The CDR3 runs 18 residues. Germline V gene sequence: CDR1 KGHSH, CDR2 LQKENI.